The 14 T cell receptor beta chains below were found in one sample sequenced in a study of blood T cell repertoires in COVID-19. Data came from immunoSEQ multiplex PCR; TCRdb stores just in-frame clones and leaves some out. The table includes under 250,000 clones, around four fifths detected once. The sequenced sample consisted of peripheral blood. The origin of the receptors is a man in his forties with active or convalescent COVID-19.

CDR3 amino acids: CAWEGLGNTGELFF. In nucleotides, the CDR3 is TGTGCTTGGGAGGGACTAGGGAACACCGGGGAGCTGTTTTTT. The chain is built from TRBV30 and TRBJ2-2, with 8 bases lining up with TRBD2. The CDR3 is made up of 14 amino acids. The germline CDR1 and CDR2 sequences are GTSNPN and SVGIG (reference sequence).

The rearrangement uses TRBV7-3 and TRBJ2-2, with a weak D call TRBD1 (6 bases). The CDR3 is made up of 13 amino acids. V shed 8 bases and J shed 6 bases, with 13 bases lying between them. Germline V lookup: CDR1 SGHTA, CDR2 FQGTGA. The CDR3 sequence is CASGKGGAGELFF. The CDR3 DNA reads TGTGCCAGCGGTAAAGGGGGAGCCGGGGAGCTGTTTTTT.

The V call is TRBV7-6, the J call TRBJ1-3; TRBD1 might be the D (6 bases). The CDR3 extends over 15 amino acids. In germline, CDR1 is SGHVS, CDR2 FNYEAQ. Trimming stripped 4 bases from V and 4 bases from J, with 14 bases between. As DNA, the CDR3 is TGTGCCAGCAGCTACCCGGCAGGGGCCGGAAACACCATATATTTT. Its protein is CASSYPAGAGNTIYF.

The chain has TRBV7-8 and TRBJ2-1; D ambiguous. The CDR3 totals 15 residues. Germline V CDR1 and CDR2: SGHVS, FQNEAQ. V was trimmed by 1 base and J by 2 bases, leaving 9 bases between them. CDR3 sequence (DNA): TGTGCCAGCAGCTTAGGTTACGGAGCCTACAATGAGCAGTTCTTC. It codes for CASSLGYGAYNEQFF.

This chain links TRBV6-5 with TRBJ2-7, with D perhaps matching TRBD2 (7 bases). Germline CDR1 and CDR2: MNHEY and SVGAGI. This CDR3 has 16 residues. The V end was cut by 3 bases, the J end by 0 bases, with 15 bases between. In DNA form, the CDR3 reads TGTGCCAGCAGTTATGGGGGGGCTTACCCCTCCTACGAGCAGTACTTC. Translated: CASSYGGAYPSYEQYF.

The V gene is TRBV24-1, the J gene TRBJ2-1; unclear D gene. Trimming took off 3 bases at V and 8 bases at J, with 13 bases between the two ends. The length of the CDR3 is 14 residues. CDR1 is KGHDR and CDR2 is SFDVKD in the germline V gene. CDR3 DNA sequence: TGTGCCACCAGTGATCCGACAAGACCATATGAGCAGTTCTTC. The encoded protein is CATSDPTRPYEQFF.

The sample holds a few counts of this clone. V usage is TRBV21-1 and J usage is TRBJ2-7; the table's D call TRBD2 went unverified against the DNA. TRBV21-1 is recorded as a pseudogene. This CDR3 has 15 amino acids. This CDR3 reads CASSQRAESSYEQYF. The CDR3 nucleotides are TGTGCCAGCAGCCAGAGGGCGGAGAGCTCCTACGAGCAGTACTTC.

CDR3 amino acids: CASSPDRGGGGGQPQHF. For the CDR3, the DNA is TGTGCCAGCAGCCCCGACAGGGGCGGTGGAGGTGGTCAGCCCCAGCATTTT. The genes are TRBV28 and TRBJ1-5, with 8 bases that match TRBD1. With 6 bases clipped from V and 6 bases from J, the junction kept 16 bases outside the gene matches. CDR3 length equals 17 residues. CDR1 and CDR2 from the germline V gene are MDHEN and SYDVKM.

This sequence joins TRBV12-5 and TRBJ2-3, with 7 bases identical to TRBD1. Losses at the gene ends were 0 bases for V and 2 bases for J; bases not matched to a gene: 2. The CDR3 is made up of 15 amino acids. The V gene's germline CDR1 is LGHNT and CDR2 FRNRAP. The CDR3 sequence: CASGLVQGYTDTQYF. CDR3 bases: TGTGCTAGTGGTTTGGTACAGGGGTACACAGATACGCAGTATTTT.

The chain joins TRBV6-5 to TRBJ2-2; weak D call: TRBD1 (5 bases). The V end was cut by 5 bases, the J end by 2 bases, with 9 bases between. This CDR3 region has 14 residues. The germline V gene encodes CDR1 MNHEY and CDR2 SVGAGI. CDR3 amino acids: CASSQDTNTGELFF. CDR3 coding DNA: TGTGCCAGCAGTCAGGACACTAACACCGGGGAGCTGTTTTTT.

V gene TRBV11-3 combines with J gene TRBJ2-3; the match to TRBD2 covers 13 bases. The CDR3 is 15 residues long. V shed 0 bases and J 6 bases; nucleotides not matched to a gene: 0. Germline V CDR1 and CDR2: SGHNT, YENEEA. The CDR3 DNA sequence: TGTGCCAGCAGCTTAGAGACTAGCGGGGGGGATACGCAGTATTTT. Protein sequence: CASSLETSGGDTQYF.

V gene TRBV5-1 combines with J gene TRBJ1-2, with no clear D. Germline-derived CDR1 and CDR2 are SGHRS and YFSETQ. The CDR3 totals 14 residues. The V gene lost 0 bases and the J gene lost 4 bases, with 10 bases spanning the gap. The chain's CDR3 is CASSLGEASYGYTF. The CDR3 region has the DNA TGCGCCAGCAGCTTGGGGGAGGCTAGCTATGGCTACACCTTC.

The chain combines TRBV5-6 with TRBJ1-2; TRBD1 might be the D (5 bases). V was trimmed by 6 bases and J by 2 bases, leaving 11 bases between them. The germline gives CDR1 SGHDT, CDR2 YYEEEE. The CDR3 contains 13 residues. The CDR3 region is CASISWGNYGYTF. CDR3 DNA: TGTGCCAGCATCTCATGGGGCAACTATGGCTACACCTTC.

V and J are TRBV27 and TRBJ1-2, with TRBD1 matching over 10 bases. There are 14 residues in the CDR3. Trimming removed 3 bases from V and 5 bases from J; junction bases left unmatched: 3. The germline V gene encodes CDR1 MNHEY and CDR2 SMNVEV (reference sequence). CDR3: CASSFGDRGYGYTF. Here the CDR3 DNA reads TGTGCCAGCAGTTTCGGGGACAGGGGATATGGCTACACCTTC.